The clone carrying this T cell receptor beta chain was picked up a small number of times. Its antigen is currently unknown. This entry comes from a study of CD8 T cells in ankylosing spondylitis. Trimming removed 0 bases at V and 9 bases at J, with 6 bases between. The germline gives CDR1 MRHNA, CDR2 SNTAGT. The CDR3 sequence is 12 residues long. The study, taken as a whole, reports: Disease-linked clones were found to be CD8+ and relatively rare in peripheral blood. The authors reported significant enrichment of disease-linked clones in matched ankylosing spondylitis synovial fluid.

Quantitative molecular-barcoded 5'-RACE generated the TCR beta libraries. TCRdb fed the 5' RACE reads into MiXCR, producing one record per CDR3 protein. The data hold around 340,000 distinct CDR3 sequences, with 20% observed a single time. Sample: blood, either unsorted or a sorted T cell fraction (not recorded which). The chain uses TRBV6-4 and TRBJ2-1; weak D call: TRBD2 (5 bases). The receptor comes from a male donor with ankylosing spondylitis or in good health (not recorded which). The CDR3 DNA follows: TGTGCCAGCAGTGACTCCGCGGGTGAGCAGTTCTTC. Encoded protein: CASSDSAGEQFF.